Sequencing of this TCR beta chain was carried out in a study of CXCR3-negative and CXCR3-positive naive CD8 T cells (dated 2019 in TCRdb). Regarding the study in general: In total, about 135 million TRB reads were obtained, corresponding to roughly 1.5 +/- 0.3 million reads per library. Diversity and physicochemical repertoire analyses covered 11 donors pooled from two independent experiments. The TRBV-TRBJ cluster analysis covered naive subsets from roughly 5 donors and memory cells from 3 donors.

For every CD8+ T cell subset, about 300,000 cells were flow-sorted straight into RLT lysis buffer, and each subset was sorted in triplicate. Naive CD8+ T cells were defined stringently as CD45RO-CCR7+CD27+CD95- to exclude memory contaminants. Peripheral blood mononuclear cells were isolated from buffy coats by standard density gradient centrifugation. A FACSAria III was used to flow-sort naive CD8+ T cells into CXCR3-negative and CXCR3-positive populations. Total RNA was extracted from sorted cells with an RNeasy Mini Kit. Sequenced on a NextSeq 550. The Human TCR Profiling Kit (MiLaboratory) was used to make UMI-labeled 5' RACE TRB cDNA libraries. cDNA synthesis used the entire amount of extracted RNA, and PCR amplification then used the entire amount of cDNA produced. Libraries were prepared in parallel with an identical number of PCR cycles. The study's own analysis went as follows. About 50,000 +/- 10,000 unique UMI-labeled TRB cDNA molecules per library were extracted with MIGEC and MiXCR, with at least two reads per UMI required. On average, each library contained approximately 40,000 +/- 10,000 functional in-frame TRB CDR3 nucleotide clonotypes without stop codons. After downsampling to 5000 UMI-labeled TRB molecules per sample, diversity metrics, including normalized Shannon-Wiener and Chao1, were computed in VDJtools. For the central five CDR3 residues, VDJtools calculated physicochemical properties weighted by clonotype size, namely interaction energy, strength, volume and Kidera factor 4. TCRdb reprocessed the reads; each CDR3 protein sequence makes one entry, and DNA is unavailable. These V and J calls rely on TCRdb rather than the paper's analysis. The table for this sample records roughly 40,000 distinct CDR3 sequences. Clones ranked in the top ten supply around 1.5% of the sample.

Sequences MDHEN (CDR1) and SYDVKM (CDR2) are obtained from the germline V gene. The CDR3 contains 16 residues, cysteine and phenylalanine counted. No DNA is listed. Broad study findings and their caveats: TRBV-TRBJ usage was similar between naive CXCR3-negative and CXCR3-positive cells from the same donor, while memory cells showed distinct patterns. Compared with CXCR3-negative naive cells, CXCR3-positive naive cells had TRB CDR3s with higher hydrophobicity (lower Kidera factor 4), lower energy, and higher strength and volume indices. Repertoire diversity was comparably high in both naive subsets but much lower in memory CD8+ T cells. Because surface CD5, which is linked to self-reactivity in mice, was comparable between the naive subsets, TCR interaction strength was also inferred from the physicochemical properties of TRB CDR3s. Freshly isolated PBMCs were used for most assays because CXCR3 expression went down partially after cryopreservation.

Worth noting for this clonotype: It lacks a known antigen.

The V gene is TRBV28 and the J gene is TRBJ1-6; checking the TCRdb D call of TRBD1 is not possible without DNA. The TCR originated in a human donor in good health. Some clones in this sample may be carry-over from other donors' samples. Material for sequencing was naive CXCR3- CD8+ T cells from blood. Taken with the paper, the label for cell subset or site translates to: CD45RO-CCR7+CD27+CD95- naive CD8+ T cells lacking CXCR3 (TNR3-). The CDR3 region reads CASSLRGPGRNSPLHF.